This is a list of T cell receptor beta chains from one sample in a study of CD8+ T cells in alopecia areata. The protocol was immunoSEQ multiplex PCR, while the TCRdb copy is restricted to in-frame clones and leaves out a portion. The sample has tens of thousands of clones, around 71% seen once. The starting material was CD8+ T cells sorted from blood, obtained at week 4, from a patient treated with tofacitinib. The receptors come from a human donor with alopecia areata. CDR3s include the opening cysteine and the closing phenylalanine or tryptophan.

v_gene | CDR3aa
TRBV30 | CAWTDNYGYTF
TRBV27 | CASSFRQGGRAYEQYF
TRBV30 | CACPKNGDYGYTF
TRBV4-3 | CASSQDAGTGELFF
TRBV29-1 | CSTTGGKGSGETQYF
TRBV7-8 | CASSPGQRHNEQFF
TRBV30 | CAWSFPGSGVTEAFF
TRBV6-5 | CASSYSVRADTQYF
TRBV7-9 | CASSLVGSLEQFF
TRBV4-3 | CASSQGRGAEAFF
TRBV19 | CASSRNTEAFF
TRBV7-3 | CASTPGGSSNEQFF
TRBV4-3 | CASSQGIEGASYEQYF
TRBV7-3 | CASSLGGGETQYF
TRBV29-1 | CSVEKEGSYEQYF
TRBV7-6 | CASGAGGPNTGELFF
TRBV30 | CAWNLGQGDFGELFF
TRBV29-1 | CSAGNEQFF
TRBV29-1 | CSVYRTKRDGYTF
TRBV7-9 | CASSFRDGITDTQYF